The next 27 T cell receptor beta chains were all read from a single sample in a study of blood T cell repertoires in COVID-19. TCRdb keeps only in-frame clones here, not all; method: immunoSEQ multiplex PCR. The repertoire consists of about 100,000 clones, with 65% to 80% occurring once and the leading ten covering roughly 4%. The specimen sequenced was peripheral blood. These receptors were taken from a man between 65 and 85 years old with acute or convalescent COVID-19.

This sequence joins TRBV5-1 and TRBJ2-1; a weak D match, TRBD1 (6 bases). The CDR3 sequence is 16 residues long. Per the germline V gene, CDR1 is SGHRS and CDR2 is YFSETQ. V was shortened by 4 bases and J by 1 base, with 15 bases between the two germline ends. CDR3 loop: CASSMSQGSSYNEQFF. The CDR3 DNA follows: TGCGCCAGCAGCATGAGTCAGGGGTCATCCTACAATGAGCAGTTCTTC.

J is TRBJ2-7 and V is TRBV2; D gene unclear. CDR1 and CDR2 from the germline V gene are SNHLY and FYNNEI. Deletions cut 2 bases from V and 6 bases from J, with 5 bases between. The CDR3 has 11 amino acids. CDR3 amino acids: CASSESREQYF. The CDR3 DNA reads TGTGCCAGCAGTGAATCTCGCGAGCAGTACTTC.

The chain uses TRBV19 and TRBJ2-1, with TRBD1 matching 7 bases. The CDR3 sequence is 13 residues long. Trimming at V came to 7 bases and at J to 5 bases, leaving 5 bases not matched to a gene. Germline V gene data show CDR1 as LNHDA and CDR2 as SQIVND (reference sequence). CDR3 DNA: TGTGCCAGTAAAATAAGGGGGCACAATGAGCAGTTCTTC. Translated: CASKIRGHNEQFF. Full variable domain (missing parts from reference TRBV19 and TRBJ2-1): DGGITQSPKYLFRKEGQNVTLSCEQNLNHDAMYWYRQDPGQGLRLIYYSQIVNDFQKGDIAEGYSVSREKKESFPLTVTSAQKNPTAFYLCASKIRGHNEQFFGPGTRLTVL.

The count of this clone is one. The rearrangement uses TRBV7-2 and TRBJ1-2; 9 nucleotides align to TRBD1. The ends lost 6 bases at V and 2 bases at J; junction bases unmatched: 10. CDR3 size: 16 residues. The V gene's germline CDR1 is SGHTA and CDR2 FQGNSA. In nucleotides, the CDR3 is TGTGCCAGCAGAGAGCGGCCCGGGACAGGGAACTATGGCTACACCTTC. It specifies CASRERPGTGNYGYTF.

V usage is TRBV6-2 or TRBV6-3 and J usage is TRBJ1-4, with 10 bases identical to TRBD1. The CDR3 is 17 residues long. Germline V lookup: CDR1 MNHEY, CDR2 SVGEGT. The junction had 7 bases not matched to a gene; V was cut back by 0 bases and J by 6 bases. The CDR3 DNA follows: TGTGCCAGCAGTTACTCAACAGAGGGGACAGGGGATGAAAAACTGTTTTTT. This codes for CASSYSTEGTGDEKLFF.

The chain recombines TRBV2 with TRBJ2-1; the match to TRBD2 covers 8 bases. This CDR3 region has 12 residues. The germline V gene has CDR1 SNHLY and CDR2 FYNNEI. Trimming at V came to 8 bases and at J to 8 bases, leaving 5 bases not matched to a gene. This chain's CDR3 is CASGTRLDEQFF. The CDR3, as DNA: TGTGCCAGCGGGACTAGACTCGATGAGCAGTTCTTC.

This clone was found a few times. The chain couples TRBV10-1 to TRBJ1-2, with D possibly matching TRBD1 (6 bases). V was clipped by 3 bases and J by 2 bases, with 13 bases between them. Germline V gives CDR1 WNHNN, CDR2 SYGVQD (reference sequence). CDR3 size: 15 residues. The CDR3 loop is CASSEGTGWNYGYTF. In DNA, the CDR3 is TGCGCCAGCAGTGAAGGAACAGGGTGGAACTATGGCTACACCTTC.

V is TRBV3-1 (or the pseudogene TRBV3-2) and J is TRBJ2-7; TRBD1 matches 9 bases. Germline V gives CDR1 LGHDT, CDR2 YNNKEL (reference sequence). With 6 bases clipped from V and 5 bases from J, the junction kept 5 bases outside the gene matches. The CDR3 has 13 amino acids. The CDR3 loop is CASSHRGHDEQYF. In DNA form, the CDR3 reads TGTGCCAGCAGTCACAGGGGGCACGACGAGCAGTACTTC.

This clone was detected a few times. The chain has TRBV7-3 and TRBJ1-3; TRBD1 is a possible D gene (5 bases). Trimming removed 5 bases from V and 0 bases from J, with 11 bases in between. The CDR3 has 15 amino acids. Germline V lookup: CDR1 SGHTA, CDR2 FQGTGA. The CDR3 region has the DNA TGTGCCAGCAGCCTCACGGGGGGCTCTGGAAACACCATATATTTT. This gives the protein CASSLTGGSGNTIYF.

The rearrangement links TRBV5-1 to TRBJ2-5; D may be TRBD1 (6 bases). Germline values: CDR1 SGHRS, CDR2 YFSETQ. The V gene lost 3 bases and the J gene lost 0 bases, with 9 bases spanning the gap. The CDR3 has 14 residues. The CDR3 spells CASSSGTHQETQYF. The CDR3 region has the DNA TGCGCCAGCAGCTCTGGGACACACCAAGAGACCCAGTACTTC. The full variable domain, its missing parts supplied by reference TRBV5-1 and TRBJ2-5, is KAGVTQTPRYLIKTRGQQVTLSCSPISGHRSVSWYQQTPGQGLQFLFEYFSETQRNKGNFPGRFSGRQFSNSRSEMNVSTLELGDSALYLCASSSGTHQETQYFGPGTRLLVL.

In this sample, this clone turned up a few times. DNA for the CDR3: TGTGCCAGCTCACCGTACAGGGACAATCAGCCCCAGCATTTT. Encoded protein: CASSPYRDNQPQHF. The V gene is TRBV18, the J gene TRBJ1-5; D perhaps matches TRBD1 (6 bases). Germline assignment: CDR1 KGHSH and CDR2 LQKENI. This CDR3 spans 14 amino acids. V lost 3 bases and J lost 3, with 9 bases in between.

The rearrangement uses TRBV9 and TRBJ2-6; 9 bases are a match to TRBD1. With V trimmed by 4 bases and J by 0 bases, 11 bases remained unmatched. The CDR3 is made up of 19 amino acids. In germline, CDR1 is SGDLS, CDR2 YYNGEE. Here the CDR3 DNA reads TGTGCCAGCAGCATAGGGGCCGGGACAGGGTACTCTGGGGCCAACGTCCTGACTTTC. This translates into CASSIGAGTGYSGANVLTF.

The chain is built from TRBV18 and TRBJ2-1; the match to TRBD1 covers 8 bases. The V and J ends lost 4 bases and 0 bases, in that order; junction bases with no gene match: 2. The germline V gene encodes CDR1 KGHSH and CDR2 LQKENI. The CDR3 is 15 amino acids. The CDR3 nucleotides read TGTGCCAGCTCACTTGGGACAGGCTCCTACAATGAGCAGTTCTTC. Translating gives CASSLGTGSYNEQFF.

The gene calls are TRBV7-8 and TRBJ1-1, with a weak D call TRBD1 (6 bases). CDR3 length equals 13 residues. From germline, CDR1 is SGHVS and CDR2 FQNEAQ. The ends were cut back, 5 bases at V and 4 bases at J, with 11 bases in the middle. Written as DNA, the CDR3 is TGTGCCAGCAGCCAACAGGGACCCACTGAAGCTTTCTTT. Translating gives CASSQQGPTEAFF.

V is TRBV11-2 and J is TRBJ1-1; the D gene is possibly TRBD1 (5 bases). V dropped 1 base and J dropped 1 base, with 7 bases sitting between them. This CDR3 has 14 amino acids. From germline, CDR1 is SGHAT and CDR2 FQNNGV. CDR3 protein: CASSLGQRNTEAFF. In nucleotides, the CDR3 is TGTGCCAGCAGCTTAGGACAGAGGAACACTGAAGCTTTCTTT.

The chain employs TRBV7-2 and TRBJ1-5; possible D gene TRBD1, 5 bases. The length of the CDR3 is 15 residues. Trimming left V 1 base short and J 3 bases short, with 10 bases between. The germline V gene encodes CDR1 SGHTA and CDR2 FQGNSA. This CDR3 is CASSLGGVFNQPQHF. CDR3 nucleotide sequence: TGTGCCAGCAGCTTAGGGGGCGTCTTCAATCAGCCCCAGCATTTT.

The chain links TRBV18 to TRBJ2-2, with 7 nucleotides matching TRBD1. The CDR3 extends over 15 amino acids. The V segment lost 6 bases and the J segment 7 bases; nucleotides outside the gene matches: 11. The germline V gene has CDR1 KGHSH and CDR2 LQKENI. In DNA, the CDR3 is TGTGCCAGCTCCCAGGTCGGGACAGTTATCGGGGAGCTGTTTTTT. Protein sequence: CASSQVGTVIGELFF.

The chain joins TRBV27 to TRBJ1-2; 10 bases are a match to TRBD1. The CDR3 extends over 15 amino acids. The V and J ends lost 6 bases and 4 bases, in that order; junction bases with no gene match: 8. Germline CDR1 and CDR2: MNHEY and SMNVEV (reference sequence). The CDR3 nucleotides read TGTGCCAGCAGGTTTCTGACAGGGGGCGTCTATGGCTACACCTTC. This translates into CASRFLTGGVYGYTF.

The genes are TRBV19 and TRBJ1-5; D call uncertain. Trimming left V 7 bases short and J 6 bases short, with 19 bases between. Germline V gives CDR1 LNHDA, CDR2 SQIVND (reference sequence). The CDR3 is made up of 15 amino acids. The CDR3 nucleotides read TGTGCCAGTACCCCGGGATCCCCGGAGGGTCAGCCCCAGCATTTT. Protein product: CASTPGSPEGQPQHF. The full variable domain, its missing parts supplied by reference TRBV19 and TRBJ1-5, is DGGITQSPKYLFRKEGQNVTLSCEQNLNHDAMYWYRQDPGQGLRLIYYSQIVNDFQKGDIAEGYSVSREKKESFPLTVTSAQKNPTAFYLCASTPGSPEGQPQHFGDGTRLSIL.

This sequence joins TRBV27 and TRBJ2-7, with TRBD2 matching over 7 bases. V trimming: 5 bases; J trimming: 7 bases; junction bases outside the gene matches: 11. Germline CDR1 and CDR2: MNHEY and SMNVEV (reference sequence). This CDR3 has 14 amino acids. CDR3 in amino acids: CASSGLWGGREQYF. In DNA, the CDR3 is TGTGCCAGCAGTGGCTTGTGGGGCGGGAGAGAGCAGTACTTC.

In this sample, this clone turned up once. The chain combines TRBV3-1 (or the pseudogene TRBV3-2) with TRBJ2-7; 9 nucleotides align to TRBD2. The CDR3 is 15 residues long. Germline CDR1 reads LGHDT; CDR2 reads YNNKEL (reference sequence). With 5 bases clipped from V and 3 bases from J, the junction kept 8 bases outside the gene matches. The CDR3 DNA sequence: TGTGCCAGCAGCTCCCAAACTAGCGGGCGCTACGAGCAGTACTTC. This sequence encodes CASSSQTSGRYEQYF.

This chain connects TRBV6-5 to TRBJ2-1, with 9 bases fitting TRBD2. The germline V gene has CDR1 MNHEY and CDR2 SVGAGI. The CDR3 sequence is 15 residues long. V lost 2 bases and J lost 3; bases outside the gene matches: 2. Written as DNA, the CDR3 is TGTGCCAGCAGTTACAGACTAGCGGTCTACAATGAGCAGTTCTTC. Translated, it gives CASSYRLAVYNEQFF.

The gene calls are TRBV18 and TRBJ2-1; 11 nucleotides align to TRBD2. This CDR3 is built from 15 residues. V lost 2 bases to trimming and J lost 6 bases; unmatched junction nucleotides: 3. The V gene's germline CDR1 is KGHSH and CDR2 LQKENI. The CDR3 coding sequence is TGTGCCAGCTCACCATTTAGCGGGGGGGCCAATGAGCAGTTCTTC. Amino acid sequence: CASSPFSGGANEQFF. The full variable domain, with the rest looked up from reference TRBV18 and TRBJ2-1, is NAGVMQNPRHLVRRRGQEARLRCSPMKGHSHVYWYRQLPEEGLKFMVYLQKENIIDESGMPKERFSAEFPKEGPSILRIQQVVRGDSAAYFCASSPFSGGANEQFFGPGTRLTVL.

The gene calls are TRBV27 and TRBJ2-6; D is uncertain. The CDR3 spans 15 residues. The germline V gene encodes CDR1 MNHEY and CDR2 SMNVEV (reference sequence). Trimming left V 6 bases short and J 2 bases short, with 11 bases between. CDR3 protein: CASSKQLPGANVLTF. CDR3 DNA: TGTGCCAGCAGCAAACAGCTCCCTGGGGCCAACGTCCTGACTTTC. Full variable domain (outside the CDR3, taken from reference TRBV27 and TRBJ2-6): EAQVTQNPRYLITVTGKKLTVTCSQNMNHEYMSWYRQDPGLGLRQIYYSMNVEVTDKGDVPEGYKVSRKEKRNFPLILESPSPNQTSLYFCASSKQLPGANVLTFGAGSRLTVL.

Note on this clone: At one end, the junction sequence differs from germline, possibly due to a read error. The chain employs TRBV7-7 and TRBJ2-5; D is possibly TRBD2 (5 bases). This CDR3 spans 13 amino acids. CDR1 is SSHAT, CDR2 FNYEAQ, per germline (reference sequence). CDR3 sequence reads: CASSPLDPETQYF. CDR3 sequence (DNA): TGTGCTAGCAGCCCACTAGATCCCGAGACCCAGTACTTC.

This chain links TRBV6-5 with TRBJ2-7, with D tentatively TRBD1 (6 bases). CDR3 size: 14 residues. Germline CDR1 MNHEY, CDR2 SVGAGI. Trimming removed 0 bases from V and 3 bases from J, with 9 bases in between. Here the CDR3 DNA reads TGTGCCAGCAGTTACTCACCAGGGGACTACGAGCAGTACTTC. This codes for CASSYSPGDYEQYF.

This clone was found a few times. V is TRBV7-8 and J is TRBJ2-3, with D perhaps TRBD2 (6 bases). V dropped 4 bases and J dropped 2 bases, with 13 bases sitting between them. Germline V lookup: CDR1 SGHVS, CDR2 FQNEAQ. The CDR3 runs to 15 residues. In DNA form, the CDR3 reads TGTGCCAGCAGCTCCTCTAGCGCTTTCACAGATACGCAGTATTTT. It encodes CASSSSSAFTDTQYF.